This T cell receptor beta chain was recorded in a study of identical twins. Notes on the study in general: Invariant populations such as MAIT and iNKT cells could partly muddle zero-insertion analyses. Sequences that were beta out-of-frame showed weaker excess twin sharing. The models gave estimates that fell short of the out-of-frame TCR alpha sharing seen in monozygotic twins.

The CDR3 is 14 amino acids. V was cut by 6 bases and J by 5 bases, with 16 bases left in between. cDNA carried unique molecular identifiers, and a universal primer site was added by template switching. TCRdb independently ran MiXCR on the 5' RACE reads; one entry per CDR3 protein. The sample has 510,000 or so distinct CDR3 sequences; roughly 15% are singletons. There are a few counts of this clonotype. Its specificity is not known. This sample was shared with a second study, whose subject was yellow fever vaccine responses in identical twins.

This TCR was recovered from a woman aged 18-29 years in good health. The chain combines TRBV12-3 or TRBV12-4 with TRBJ1-1, with D possibly matching TRBD1 (6 bases). What was sequenced was CD4+ T cells sorted from blood. The CDR3 nucleotides read TGTGCCAGCAGCCCTGGCCCAGGGGCAACTGAAGCTTTCTTT. Amino acids: CASSPGPGATEAFF.